This T cell receptor (beta chain) was found in a study of shared clonotypes between healthy human individuals. The V gene's germline CDR1 is LNHDA and CDR2 SQIVND (reference sequence). The CDR3 contains 14 residues. The V and J ends lost 6 bases and 4 bases respectively, with 14 bases between them. Findings and caveats of the study: Sharing across four donors was highest in naive CD4 (roughly 5%) and lowest in memory CD8 (approximately 0.4%). The study found lower generation probabilities in non-shared clonotypes than in those shared by all four donors.

About this clone itself: What it binds is unknown.

The method was immunoSEQ multiplex PCR; TCRdb's version includes in-frame clones alone and lacks a portion of them. The data hold about 2,500,000 clones, with over 85% observed a single time. This chain joins TRBV19 and TRBJ2-3; a weak D match, TRBD2 (5 bases). This receptor was identified in a man between 18 and 35 years old in good health. Material: naive CD4+ T cells sorted from blood. The subset was: CD45RA+ positively selected. The CDR3 loop reads CASRGGRTADTQYF. For the CDR3, the DNA is TGTGCCAGTAGGGGCGGGCGAACGGCAGATACGCAGTATTTT.